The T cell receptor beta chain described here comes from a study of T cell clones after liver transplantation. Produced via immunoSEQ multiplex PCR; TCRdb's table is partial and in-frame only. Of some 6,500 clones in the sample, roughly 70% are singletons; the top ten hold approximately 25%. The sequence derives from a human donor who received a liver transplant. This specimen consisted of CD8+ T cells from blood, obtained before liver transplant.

The CDR3 protein is CASSLFLTGPLAGELFF. Written as DNA, the CDR3 is TGTGCCAGCAGTTTATTTTTGACAGGGCCTCTCGCCGGGGAGCTGTTTTTT. V and J are TRBV28 and TRBJ2-2; 7 bases agree with TRBD1. The V segment lost 1 base and the J segment 6 bases; nucleotides outside the gene matches: 11. The CDR3 spans 17 residues. The germline gives CDR1 MDHEN, CDR2 SYDVKM.